A single TCR beta chain is shown here with its context. Sequencing was performed with immunoSEQ multiplex PCR; in TCRdb, only in-frame clones are kept and a portion is missing. The table has about 820,000 clones, nearly 95% seen once; the top ten hold less than 25%. The germline V gene has CDR1 SGHKS and CDR2 YYEKEE (reference sequence). There are 14 residues in the CDR3. V was shortened by 0 bases and J by 4 bases, with 11 bases between the two germline ends. This sample is drawn from a study of shared clonotypes between healthy human individuals. Study details: In total, the donors were a couple of women and a few men aged 18 to 49. Three plates each covered CD4 naive and memory; CD8 naive two, CD8 memory one.

Naive CD8 cells lacked CD45RO and underwent positive selection for CCR7, leaving out terminally differentiated effector memory CD45RA+ cells. Sequencing used naive CD8+ T cells sorted from blood. V usage is TRBV5-5 and J usage is TRBJ2-7, with a tentative D call TRBD1 (7 bases). This sequence was found in a young man in good health. CDR3 region: CASSLEAGGYEQYF. Here the CDR3 DNA reads TGTGCCAGCAGCTTGGAGGCAGGGGGGTACGAGCAGTACTTC.